Shown below are 8 T cell receptor beta chains from a single sample sequenced in a study of blood T cell repertoires in COVID-19. Some clones are missing from TCRdb's copy, which holds only in-frame ones; the method was immunoSEQ multiplex PCR. The sample lists about 180,000 clones; about 81% were seen once. Sequenced: peripheral blood. Receptors originate from an elderly woman with COVID-19, enrolled during active disease.

This chain connects TRBV5-1 to TRBJ2-5, with D possibly being TRBD2 (6 bases). The CDR3 is made up of 15 amino acids. Trimming took off 0 bases at V and 5 bases at J, with 14 bases between the two ends. The V gene's germline CDR1 is SGHRS and CDR2 YFSETQ. CDR3 in DNA: TGCGCCAGCAGCTTGGTGCCCGAGGGGAGGGAGACCCAGTACTTC. Amino acids: CASSLVPEGRETQYF.

This sequence joins TRBV2 and TRBJ1-6; TRBD1 is a possible D gene (6 bases). The V end lost 3 bases, the J end lost 7 bases, and 7 bases lay between the germline ends. From germline, CDR1 is SNHLY and CDR2 FYNNEI. The CDR3 loop spans 13 amino acids. This chain's CDR3 is CASSDQGNSPLHF. CDR3 sequence (DNA): TGTGCCAGCAGTGACCAGGGGAATTCACCCCTCCACTTT.

This CDR3 is CASSLKGLGGYTF. The CDR3 coding sequence is TGTGCCAGCAGCTTGAAGGGGCTCGGTGGCTACACCTTC. This sequence joins TRBV5-6 and TRBJ1-2, with D perhaps matching TRBD1 (5 bases). This CDR3 spans 13 amino acids. V dropped 1 base and J dropped 7 bases, with 11 bases sitting between them. Germline lookup yields CDR1 SGHDT and CDR2 YYEEEE. Full variable domain (outside the CDR3, taken from reference TRBV5-6 and TRBJ1-2): DAGVTQSPTHLIKTRGQQVTLRCSPKSGHDTVSWYQQALGQGPQFIFQYYEEEERQRGNFPDRFSGHQFPNYSSELNVNALLLGDSALYLCASSLKGLGGYTFGSGTRLTVV.

J is TRBJ1-5 and V is TRBV19; 7 positions match TRBD1. The V gene's germline CDR1 is LNHDA and CDR2 SQIVND (reference sequence). Trimming removed 5 bases from V and 5 bases from J; junction bases left unmatched: 6. The CDR3 spans 14 residues. CDR3 in amino acids: CASSWNRGDQPQHF. The CDR3 region has the DNA TGTGCCAGTAGTTGGAACAGGGGCGATCAGCCCCAGCATTTT.

V gene TRBV25-1 combines with J gene TRBJ1-2, with TRBD1 matching over 9 bases. CDR3 size: 13 residues. V trimming: 2 bases; J trimming: 8 bases; junction bases outside the gene matches: 3. From germline, CDR1 is MGHDK and CDR2 SYGVNS. The CDR3, as DNA: TGTGCCAGCAGTGAACTGGGACAGGGCGGCTACACCTTC. This codes for CASSELGQGGYTF.

The V and J genes are TRBV19 and TRBJ2-7, with a tentative D call TRBD2 (7 bases). V was trimmed by 3 bases and J by 8 bases, leaving 17 bases between them. The V gene's germline CDR1 is LNHDA and CDR2 SQIVND (reference sequence). The CDR3 runs 14 residues. In DNA form, the CDR3 reads TGTGCCAGTAGTATGGGAGGGCAGGGGAGAAAGCAGTACTTC. As protein: CASSMGGQGRKQYF.

This clone was seen once. The chain recombines TRBV19 with TRBJ2-5; 7 bases align to TRBD2. Germline V lookup: CDR1 LNHDA, CDR2 SQIVND (reference sequence). The CDR3 has 13 amino acids. V lost 6 bases and J lost 7; bases outside the gene matches: 8. The CDR3 loop is CASSGGTAGTQYF. Here the CDR3 DNA reads TGTGCCAGTAGCGGGGGGACGGCGGGGACCCAGTACTTC.

The chain links TRBV7-8 to TRBJ2-5; 16 bases map to TRBD2. Germline CDR1 SGHVS, CDR2 FQNEAQ. The CDR3 sequence is 18 residues long. V lost 5 bases and J lost 5; bases outside the gene matches: 11. The CDR3 DNA sequence: TGTGCCAGCAGCCTAGGGGGACTAGCGGGAGGGCTTGTGGAGACCCAGTACTTC. This encodes CASSLGGLAGGLVETQYF. Full variable domain (missing parts from reference TRBV7-8 and TRBJ2-5): GAGVSQSPRYKVAKRGQDVALRCDPISGHVSLFWYQQALGQGPEFLTYFQNEAQLDKSGLPSDRFFAERPEGSVSTLKIQRTQQEDSAVYLCASSLGGLAGGLVETQYFGPGTRLLVL.